What follows describes a single TCR beta chain. The antigen remains unidentified. Authors of the study amplified TCR beta CDR3 regions from RNA transcripts. HTBI primers were employed in a first-round RT-PCR of the TCR CDR3. TCRdb ran MiXCR on the multiplex PCR reads and lists one entry per CDR3 protein. This sample has around 300,000 distinct CDR3 sequences, with about 14% found just once. This record comes from a study of T cells in Graves' hyperthyroidism and ophthalmopathy. Study-level findings and limits: In the blood, most expanded thyroid clonotypes above 0.001 appeared as well.

The CDR3 totals 15 residues. CDR1 and CDR2 from the germline V gene are SGDLS and YYNGEE. The V end lost 5 bases, the J end lost 4 bases, and 13 bases lay between the germline ends. This receptor was taken from a woman in her 30s with Graves' hyperthyroidism that later progressed to Graves' ophthalmopathy. Sequenced input: blood. The V and J genes are TRBV9 and TRBJ2-6; a possible D gene is TRBD2 (6 bases). The CDR3 loop reads CASSLEGMGANVLTF. The CDR3 region has the DNA TGTGCCAGCAGTCTGGAGGGTATGGGGGCCAACGTCCTGACTTTC.